A single sample gave rise to the 8 T cell receptor beta chains below, sequenced in a study of cytomegalovirus exposure and HLA in healthy donors. Primers: 60 Vbeta forward and 13 Jbeta reverse. Method: immunoSEQ multiplex PCR; TCRdb's copy keeps in-frame clones and lacks some. The data contain around 100,000 clones, less than 75% of them seen just once; the ten biggest clones take up 2% to 2.5%. Sequenced: PBMCs. These receptors were collected from a man aged 30 to 45 in good health and CMV-seronegative.

The J gene is TRBJ2-1, the V gene TRBV7-9; possibly TRBD2 for D (6 bases). The ends were cut back, 1 base at V and 0 bases at J, with 13 bases in the middle. This CDR3 is 17 amino acids long. Germline CDR1 and CDR2: SEHNR and FQNEAQ (reference sequence). As DNA, the CDR3 is TGTGCCAGCAGCTTAGAAGGGGCGGGAAGCTCCTACAATGAGCAGTTCTTC. Its protein is CASSLEGAGSSYNEQFF.

This clone was detected a few times. Germline is not matched at one junction end, which may reflect a read error. J is TRBJ2-1 and V is TRBV19; 13 positions match TRBD2. The CDR3 has 13 residues. CDR1 and CDR2 (germline): LNHDA, SQIVND (reference sequence). The CDR3 spells CASSITSGGASVF. CDR3 sequence (DNA): TGTGCCAGTAGTATTACTAGCGGGGGGGCTTCGGTCTTC. The full variable domain, rest sourced from reference TRBV19 and TRBJ2-1, is DGGITQSPKYLFRKEGQNVTLSCEQNLNHDAMYWYRQDPGQGLRLIYYSQIVNDFQKGDIAEGYSVSREKKESFPLTVTSAQKNPTAFYLCASSITSGGASVFGPGTRLTVL.

The chain combines TRBV14 with TRBJ1-2; D is uncertain. The CDR3 length is 16 residues. V gave up 0 bases and J gave up 1 base, with 12 bases separating them. Germline V gene sequence: CDR1 SGHDN, CDR2 FVKESK. The CDR3 DNA follows: TGTGCCAGCAGCCAAGATAGCGCAGCGATTAACTATGGCTACACCTTC. It yields the protein CASSQDSAAINYGYTF.

This clone was seen only a few times. The rearrangement uses TRBV9 and TRBJ2-1, with 12 bases lining up with TRBD2. Germline-derived CDR1 and CDR2 are SGDLS and YYNGEE. V was clipped by 4 bases and J by 4 bases; unmatched bases: 3. The CDR3 consists of 15 residues. CDR3 region: CASSQTSGSYNEQFF. In DNA form, the CDR3 reads TGTGCCAGCAGCCAGACTAGCGGGAGTTACAATGAGCAGTTCTTC.

The chain combines TRBV30 with TRBJ1-5; D unclear. With 0 bases removed from V and 7 bases from J, the gap between germline ends came to 7 bases. CDR3 length: 12 residues. The germline gives CDR1 GTSNPN, CDR2 SVGIG (reference sequence). The CDR3 coding sequence is TGTGCCTGGAGTGTAAACTTACAGCCCCAGCATTTT. Translating gives CAWSVNLQPQHF.

This chain joins TRBV7-9 and TRBJ1-1; tentative D call: TRBD1 (5 bases). V shed 1 base and J shed 7 bases, with 13 bases lying between them. Germline values: CDR1 SEHNR, CDR2 FQNEAQ (reference sequence). The CDR3 runs to 14 residues. The CDR3 loop is CASSLEAGLDEAFF. CDR3 nucleotides: TGTGCCAGCAGCTTAGAAGCGGGGCTAGATGAAGCTTTCTTT. The full variable domain, completed using reference TRBV7-9 and TRBJ1-1, is DTGVSQNPRHKITKRGQNVTFRCDPISEHNRLYWYRQTLGQGPEFLTYFQNEAQLEKSRLLSDRFSAERPKGSFSTLEIQRTEQGDSAMYLCASSLEAGLDEAFFGQGTRLTVV.

The CDR3 DNA reads TGTGCCAGCAGCTTGGCCCGCAGGGGCGGCACAGATACGCAGTATTTT. It encodes CASSLARRGGTDTQYF. The chain employs TRBV5-6 and TRBJ2-3; D may be TRBD1 (6 bases). The CDR3 runs 16 residues. Germline loops: CDR1 SGHDT, CDR2 YYEEEE. With 0 bases removed from V and 1 base from J, the gap between germline ends came to 12 bases.

The CDR3 DNA follows: TGTGCCAGCAGCTTCGGGGGGGCAGGTGAGCAGTACTTC. Its protein product is CASSFGGAGEQYF. This chain uses TRBV7-8 with TRBJ2-7; 8 nucleotides line up with TRBD2. Germline values: CDR1 SGHVS, CDR2 FQNEAQ. Losses at the gene ends were 3 bases for V and 7 bases for J; bases not matched to a gene: 5. CDR3 size: 13 residues. The whole variable domain, remainder taken from reference TRBV7-8 and TRBJ2-7, is GAGVSQSPRYKVAKRGQDVALRCDPISGHVSLFWYQQALGQGPEFLTYFQNEAQLDKSGLPSDRFFAERPEGSVSTLKIQRTQQEDSAVYLCASSFGGAGEQYFGPGTRLTVT.